The 32 T cell receptor beta chains below come from one sample, sequenced in a study of cytomegalovirus exposure and HLA in healthy donors. This table comes from immunoSEQ multiplex PCR, and its TCRdb copy is limited to in-frame clones, with some not included. The sample includes around 150,000 clones, 86% of them seen just once. The sequenced sample consisted of PBMCs. Receptors originate from a woman in her twenties or thirties in good health and CMV-seronegative.

The chain is built from TRBV5-5 and TRBJ2-5, with 10 positions matching TRBD1. Trimming at V came to 5 bases and at J to 4 bases, leaving 5 bases not matched to a gene. CDR1 and CDR2 (germline): SGHKS, YYEKEE (reference sequence). The CDR3 spans 14 residues. Here the CDR3 reads CASRGQGSGETQYF. CDR3 in DNA: TGTGCCAGCAGGGGACAGGGGTCGGGAGAGACCCAGTACTTC.

The CDR3 loop is CASSPSPFSYEQYF. The CDR3, as DNA: TGTGCCAGCAGCCCATCACCCTTCTCCTACGAGCAGTACTTC. J is TRBJ2-7 and V is TRBV7-2, with unresolved D. Trimming took 5 bases from V and 0 from J, leaving 11 bases between them. Germline-derived CDR1 and CDR2 are SGHTA and FQGNSA. This CDR3 has 14 residues.

This rearrangement joins TRBV18 to TRBJ2-3, with unresolved D. The CDR3 extends over 14 amino acids. In germline, CDR1 is KGHSH, CDR2 LQKENI. V was shortened by 2 bases and J by 3 bases, with 9 bases between the two germline ends. Here the CDR3 DNA reads TGTGCCAGCTCACCAAGTTCAGGAACAGATACGCAGTATTTT. It translates to CASSPSSGTDTQYF.

A few counts support this clone. This rearrangement joins TRBV30 to TRBJ1-2; maybe TRBD1 (5 bases). V lost 1 base and J lost 4, with 19 bases in between. The germline gives CDR1 GTSNPN, CDR2 SVGIG (reference sequence). CDR3 size: 16 residues. The CDR3 sequence: CAWSATWDGGPYGYTF. The CDR3 DNA is TGTGCCTGGAGTGCCACGTGGGACGGAGGCCCCTATGGCTACACCTTC.

The chain employs TRBV28 and TRBJ1-1, with 10 bases fitting TRBD1. Germline assignment: CDR1 MDHEN and CDR2 SYDVKM. V lost 5 bases and J lost 1; bases outside the gene matches: 7. CDR3 length equals 16 residues. The CDR3 coding sequence is TGTGCCAGCAGTCTCCGGGACAGGGGATCGAACACTGAAGCTTTCTTT. Translation gives CASSLRDRGSNTEAFF.

This chain uses TRBV2 with TRBJ2-7; weak D call: TRBD1 (5 bases). The germline CDR1 and CDR2 sequences are SNHLY and FYNNEI. This CDR3 has 16 amino acids. The V and J ends lost 1 base and 3 bases respectively, with 16 bases between them. This CDR3 is CASSEVWIEDNYEQYF. DNA of the CDR3: TGTGCCAGCAGTGAAGTATGGATAGAGGACAACTACGAGCAGTACTTC.

The chain links TRBV7-8 to TRBJ2-5; D is unclear. The CDR3 runs to 14 residues. V gave up 3 bases and J gave up 5 bases, with 13 bases separating them. Germline V gives CDR1 SGHVS, CDR2 FQNEAQ. The CDR3 DNA is TGTGCCAGCAGCTTTAGGCACCAGCTTGAGACCCAGTACTTC. Translated: CASSFRHQLETQYF.

The chain couples TRBV7-3 to TRBJ1-6; unclear D gene. V was clipped by 5 bases and J by 7 bases, with 9 bases between them. This CDR3 spans 13 amino acids. CDR1 is SGHTA, CDR2 FQGTGA, per germline. CDR3 loop: CASSMDANSPLHF. The DNA of the CDR3 is TGTGCCAGCAGCATGGACGCGAATTCACCCCTCCACTTT.

The chain couples TRBV5-1 to TRBJ2-3; tentatively, D is TRBD1 or TRBD2 (5 bases each). Germline V gene sequence: CDR1 SGHRS, CDR2 YFSETQ. The CDR3 length is 16 residues. V shed 1 base and J shed 4 bases, with 16 bases lying between them. The CDR3 region has the DNA TGCGCCAGCAGCTTGTTGGGACGGGTCTCCCCAGATACGCAGTATTTT. This codes for CASSLLGRVSPDTQYF. Looking up the rest from reference TRBV5-1 and TRBJ2-3 gives the full variable domain: KAGVTQTPRYLIKTRGQQVTLSCSPISGHRSVSWYQQTPGQGLQFLFEYFSETQRNKGNFPGRFSGRQFSNSRSEMNVSTLELGDSALYLCASSLLGRVSPDTQYFGPGTRLTVL.

J is TRBJ2-3 and V is TRBV30; TRBD2 agrees at 9 bases. The CDR3 consists of 14 residues. V lost 3 bases to trimming and J lost 4 bases; unmatched junction nucleotides: 5. The germline CDR1 and CDR2 sequences are GTSNPN and SVGIG (reference sequence). The CDR3 DNA reads TGTGCCTGGAGAACAGCGGGAGGCCCAGATACGCAGTATTTT. Its protein product is CAWRTAGGPDTQYF.

The V gene is TRBV5-1, the J gene TRBJ2-1; 9 bases match TRBD2. This CDR3 has 16 residues. Germline-derived CDR1 and CDR2 are SGHRS and YFSETQ. Losses at the gene ends were 4 bases for V and 0 bases for J; bases not matched to a gene: 5. The CDR3 region has the DNA TGCGCCAGCAGCAGAAGTAGCGGGAGCTCCTACAATGAGCAGTTCTTC. Translated, it gives CASSRSSGSSYNEQFF.

The rearrangement links TRBV2 to TRBJ2-3; a possible D gene is TRBD1 (6 bases). CDR1 is SNHLY, CDR2 FYNNEI, per germline. There are 14 residues in the CDR3. Trimming stripped 9 bases from V and 2 bases from J, with 15 bases between. The CDR3 protein is CASGPRGSTDTQYF. The CDR3 DNA follows: TGTGCCAGTGGGCCTAGGGGGTCCACAGATACGCAGTATTTT.

The chain carries TRBV18 and TRBJ2-3; 11 bases map to TRBD2. V gave up 1 base and J gave up 7 bases; unmatched junction bases: 19. The CDR3 runs to 20 residues. CDR1 is KGHSH, CDR2 LQKENI, per germline. CDR3 DNA sequence: TGTGCCAGCTCACCACTCTCTCGACTTGGAACTAGCGGGAGAGGGAATACGCAGTATTTT. Translation gives CASSPLSRLGTSGRGNTQYF.

The chain uses TRBV9 and TRBJ2-3; 8 bases match TRBD2. The CDR3 runs to 16 residues. Germline V gives CDR1 SGDLS, CDR2 YYNGEE. The J segment lost 1 base and the V segment lost 1 base, leaving 5 bases of the junction unmatched. The CDR3 nucleotides read TGTGCCAGCAGCGTACAATCAGCGGGGGGCACAGATACGCAGTATTTT. This encodes CASSVQSAGGTDTQYF.

Points on this clone: At one end the junction does not follow the germline gene, possibly because of a read error. The chain joins TRBV29-1 to TRBJ1-2, with D tentatively TRBD1 (5 bases). Germline CDR1 and CDR2: SQVTM and ANQGSEA. This CDR3 region has 14 residues. The CDR3 spells CSVDWGSGPYDYTF. The CDR3 nucleotides read TGCAGCGTTGATTGGGGATCAGGGCCCTATGACTACACCTTC. Using reference TRBV29-1 and TRBJ1-2 for the parts outside the CDR3, the full variable domain is SAVISQKPSRDICQRGTSLTIQCQVDSQVTMMFWYRQQPGQSLTLIATANQGSEATYESGFVIDKFPISRPNLTFSTLTVSNMSPEDSSIYLCSVDWGSGPYDYTFGSGTRLTVV.

The chain links TRBV6-5 to TRBJ1-6; 8 bases fit TRBD1. Germline values: CDR1 MNHEY, CDR2 SVGAGI. The trim removed 2 bases at V and 10 bases at J, leaving 1 base unmatched. The CDR3 is made up of 13 amino acids. CDR3: CASSYTGGSPLHF. The CDR3 nucleotides read TGTGCCAGCAGTTACACAGGGGGATCACCCCTCCACTTT.

V gene TRBV2 combines with J gene TRBJ1-1; TRBD1 matches 8 bases. Per germline, CDR1 SNHLY and CDR2 FYNNEI. This CDR3 contains 14 residues. V was clipped by 5 bases and J by 3 bases; unmatched bases: 5. The CDR3, as DNA: TGTGCCAGCAGTCCAGGACAGGGCGACACTGAAGCTTTCTTT. As protein: CASSPGQGDTEAFF.

This rearrangement joins TRBV9 to TRBJ2-5, with D possibly TRBD2 on 6 matching bases. The germline CDR1 and CDR2 sequences are SGDLS and YYNGEE. This CDR3 contains 17 residues. Between the trimmed V and J ends, which lost 1 base and 2 bases, there was a span of 18 bases. The CDR3 coding sequence is TGTGCCAGCAGCGTAAGTCTTCTGGGGGGACCACAAGAGACCCAGTACTTC. Amino acids: CASSVSLLGGPQETQYF.

This chain uses TRBV27 with TRBJ2-7; 9 bases align to TRBD2. The V and J ends lost 5 bases and 2 bases, in that order; junction bases with no gene match: 4. Germline CDR1 is MNHEY and CDR2 is SMNVEV (reference sequence). CDR3 length equals 14 residues. As DNA, the CDR3 is TGTGCCAGCAGTCCGGAGCGGGGGGCCTACGAGCAGTACTTC. It yields the protein CASSPERGAYEQYF.

The genes are TRBV13 and TRBJ2-1; 8 positions match TRBD2. V was pared by 3 bases and J by 3 bases, with 10 bases of the junction left unmatched. This CDR3 has 17 amino acids. Germline V gene sequence: CDR1 PRHDT, CDR2 FYEKMQ (reference sequence). The chain's CDR3 is CASSFYQRGNNYNEQFF. CDR3 bases: TGTGCCAGCAGCTTTTACCAGCGGGGGAACAACTACAATGAGCAGTTCTTC.

The CDR3 protein is CASSSWTSGKNIQYF. The CDR3 coding sequence is TGTGCCAGCAGTTCCTGGACTAGCGGCAAAAACATTCAGTACTTC. The chain carries TRBV27 and TRBJ2-4, with 10 bases matching TRBD2. With 4 bases clipped from V and 3 bases from J, the junction kept 3 bases outside the gene matches. Germline assignment: CDR1 MNHEY and CDR2 SMNVEV (reference sequence). This CDR3 contains 15 residues.

The chain recombines TRBV6-6 with TRBJ1-2, with 7 bases lining up with TRBD1. The CDR3 totals 15 residues. Germline assignment: CDR1 MNHNY and CDR2 SVGAGI (reference sequence). Germline trimming cut 7 bases from V and 4 bases from J; bases unmatched to any gene: 12. In nucleotides, the CDR3 is TGTGCCAGCAAACCCCCGGGACAGCCTTCCTATGGCTACACCTTC. This codes for CASKPPGQPSYGYTF.

The chain recombines TRBV18 with TRBJ2-3, with 12 bases matching TRBD2. The CDR3 sequence is 15 residues long. The germline CDR1 and CDR2 sequences are KGHSH and LQKENI. The ends lost 3 bases at V and 3 bases at J; junction bases unmatched: 1. CDR3 in DNA: TGTGCCAGCTCACCCGGACTAGCGGGGACAGATACGCAGTATTTT. It encodes CASSPGLAGTDTQYF.

CDR3 sequence: CASSLIAGSSYNEQFF. The CDR3 DNA is TGTGCCAGCAGCTTGATAGCGGGTAGCTCCTACAATGAGCAGTTCTTC. The rearrangement uses TRBV5-6 and TRBJ2-1; 7 positions agree with TRBD2. The trim removed 1 base at V and 0 bases at J, leaving 4 bases unmatched. The germline CDR1 and CDR2 sequences are SGHDT and YYEEEE. The CDR3 consists of 16 residues.

CDR3 bases: TGTGCCAGCAGCTCTACAGGGATGAGCTCCTACGAGCAGTACTTC. It codes for CASSSTGMSSYEQYF. The chain carries TRBV7-2 and TRBJ2-7; maybe TRBD1 (6 bases). The V and J ends lost 4 bases and 0 bases respectively, with 13 bases between them. The V gene's germline CDR1 is SGHTA and CDR2 FQGNSA. This CDR3 has 15 amino acids.

V and J are TRBV7-9 and TRBJ2-3, with D maybe TRBD2 (6 bases). Between the trimmed V and J ends, which lost 5 bases and 2 bases, there was a span of 14 bases. Germline lookup yields CDR1 SEHNR and CDR2 FQNEAQ (reference sequence). This CDR3 spans 15 amino acids. Here the CDR3 reads CASSIYRENTDTQYF. The CDR3 DNA follows: TGTGCCAGCAGCATATACCGGGAGAACACAGATACGCAGTATTTT.

The rearrangement uses TRBV5-6 and TRBJ2-2; 9 bases agree with TRBD1. This CDR3 is built from 16 residues. Germline CDR1 and CDR2: SGHDT and YYEEEE. The J segment lost 6 bases and the V segment lost 4 bases, leaving 10 bases of the junction unmatched. CDR3 DNA sequence: TGTGCCAGCAGCATTAACAGGGGGCAGCAATCCGGGGAGCTGTTTTTT. It specifies CASSINRGQQSGELFF. Together with reference TRBV5-6 and TRBJ2-2, the CDR3 gives the full variable domain: DAGVTQSPTHLIKTRGQQVTLRCSPKSGHDTVSWYQQALGQGPQFIFQYYEEEERQRGNFPDRFSGHQFPNYSSELNVNALLLGDSALYLCASSINRGQQSGELFFGEGSRLTVL.

The chain uses TRBV4-3 and TRBJ1-2; D gene uncertain. This CDR3 is built from 12 residues. V lost 1 base and J lost 8, with 8 bases in between. Germline-derived CDR1 and CDR2 are LGHNA and YSLEER. The DNA of the CDR3 is TGCGCCAGCAGCCAAGCCTTTGGCGGCTACACCTTC. Its translation is CASSQAFGGYTF.

V gene TRBV9 combines with J gene TRBJ1-4; tentative D call: TRBD1 (5 bases). The CDR3 has 17 amino acids. CDR1 and CDR2 from the germline V gene are SGDLS and YYNGEE. V lost 4 bases to trimming and J lost 6 bases, with 22 bases between them. The CDR3 protein is CASSPMWGENLHEKLFF. The CDR3 DNA is TGTGCCAGCAGCCCAATGTGGGGGGAGAACCTCCATGAAAAACTGTTTTTT.

The genes are TRBV7-6 and TRBJ1-1; 11 nucleotides match TRBD1. The CDR3 is 16 residues long. Germline V gene data show CDR1 as SGHVS and CDR2 as FNYEAQ. J lost 4 bases, V lost 1 base, and 5 bases had no gene match. DNA for the CDR3: TGTGCCAGCAGCTTAGTTGCCGGGACAGGGGGCACTGAAGCTTTCTTT. Translating gives CASSLVAGTGGTEAFF. The full variable domain, in which reference TRBV7-6 and TRBJ1-1 provide the parts outside the CDR3, is GAGVSQSPRYKVTKRGQDVALRCDPISGHVSLYWYRQALGQGPEFLTYFNYEAQQDKSGLPNDRFSAERPEGSISTLTIQRTEQRDSAMYRCASSLVAGTGGTEAFFGQGTRLTVV.

The chain uses TRBV7-2 and TRBJ2-5; D ambiguous. Germline V CDR1 and CDR2: SGHTA, FQGNSA. V lost 1 base and J lost 1, with 4 bases in between. The CDR3 runs 13 residues. CDR3 in amino acids: CASSLEPQETQYF. In DNA form, the CDR3 reads TGTGCCAGCAGCTTAGAACCCCAAGAGACCCAGTACTTC. Looking up the rest from reference TRBV7-2 and TRBJ2-5 gives the full variable domain: GAGVSQSPSNKVTEKGKDVELRCDPISGHTALYWYRQSLGQGLEFLIYFQGNSAPDKSGLPSDRFSAERTGGSVSTLTIQRTQQEDSAVYLCASSLEPQETQYFGPGTRLLVL.

J is TRBJ2-1 and V is TRBV5-6, with a weak D call TRBD1 (5 bases). The CDR3 is made up of 14 amino acids. Germline V CDR1 and CDR2: SGHDT, YYEEEE. The V gene lost 0 bases and the J gene lost 13 bases, with 17 bases spanning the gap. The CDR3 nucleotides read TGTGCCAGCAGCTTGGGCGTGGGGCGCGAATCTCAGTTCTTC. Amino acid sequence: CASSLGVGRESQFF.